This record concerns one TCR beta chain sequence. Its target is unknown. In the same sample, other DNA sequences code for this CDR3. This sample was included in a study of shared clonotypes between healthy human individuals. General study findings and limits: Clonotype sharing levels among donors were expected to vary with sequencing depth.

Researchers ran the assay at a deep level. Assay: immunoSEQ multiplex PCR; the TCRdb copy retains only in-frame clones and omits some. The data contain approximately 2.4 million clones, approximately 94% of them singletons. The TCR originated in a man younger than 35 in good health. Sequencing was performed on naive CD4+ T cells sorted from blood. Subset in this sample: CD45RA+ positively selected.

The CDR3 protein is CASSLARGNQPQHF. The DNA of the CDR3 is TGTGCCAGCAGCTTGGCCAGGGGCAATCAGCCCCAGCATTTT. This chain links TRBV5-6 with TRBJ1-5; D is perhaps TRBD1 (5 bases). CDR1 SGHDT and CDR2 YYEEEE come from the germline V gene. Trimming left V 0 bases short and J 2 bases short, with 6 bases between. The CDR3 is made up of 14 amino acids. Drawing the rest from reference TRBV5-6 and TRBJ1-5, the complete variable domain is DAGVTQSPTHLIKTRGQQVTLRCSPKSGHDTVSWYQQALGQGPQFIFQYYEEEERQRGNFPDRFSGHQFPNYSSELNVNALLLGDSALYLCASSLARGNQPQHFGDGTRLSIL.